This T cell receptor (beta chain) is drawn from a study of regulatory T cells in long-lasting Graves disease. Indicated time point: newly diagnosed GD, antithyroid drugs for less than 3 months. The TCR library was made from RNA extracted from PBMCs. This clonotype has at least ten counts. CDR3 regions were amplified by Arm-PCR using iRepertoire HTBI primers to build TCR beta libraries. TCRdb analysed the multiplex PCR reads with MiXCR anew, one entry per CDR3 protein. The repertoire includes 530,000 or so distinct CDR3 sequences, about 16% of them detected once, and about 12% sits in the top ten. Germline lookup yields CDR1 GTSNPN and CDR2 SVGIG (reference sequence). Trimming cost V 4 bases and J 5 bases, with 14 bases left between them. The CDR3 totals 13 residues. These data are also associated with another study on T cells in Graves' hyperthyroidism and ophthalmopathy. In that study: Patients between 18 and 65 years old had hyperthyroidism, newly diagnosed and lasting under 2 months. First-round RT-PCR of the TCR CDR3 relied on the HTBI primer set.

Sequencing used peripheral blood mononuclear cells (PBMCs), obtained at new diagnosis, from a patient treated with antithyroid drugs. The clonotype was recovered from a man aged 18 to 29 with Graves disease. The genes are TRBV30 and TRBJ2-5; D gene unclear. CDR3 protein: CAWMRLLKETQYF. The CDR3 DNA reads as TGTGCCTGGATGAGGCTTCTCAAGGAGACCCAGTACTTC. Complete variable domain (other parts from reference TRBV30 and TRBJ2-5): SQTIHQWPATLVQPVGSPLSLECTVEGTSNPNLYWYRQAAGRGLQLLFYSVGIGQISSEVPQNLSASRPQDRQFILSSKKLLLSDSGFYLCAWMRLLKETQYFGPGTRLLVL.